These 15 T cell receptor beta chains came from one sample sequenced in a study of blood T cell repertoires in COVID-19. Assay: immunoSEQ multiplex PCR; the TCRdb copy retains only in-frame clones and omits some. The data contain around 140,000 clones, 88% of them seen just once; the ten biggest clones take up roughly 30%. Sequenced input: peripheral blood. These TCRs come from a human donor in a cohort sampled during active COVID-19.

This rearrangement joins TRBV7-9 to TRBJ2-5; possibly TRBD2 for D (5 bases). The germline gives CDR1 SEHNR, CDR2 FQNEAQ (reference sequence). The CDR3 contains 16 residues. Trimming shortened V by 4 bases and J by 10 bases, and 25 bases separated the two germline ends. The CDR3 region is CASSSGLDTESSDQYF. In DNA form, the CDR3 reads TGTGCCAGCAGCTCCGGACTTGACACCGAATCGAGCGACCAGTACTTC.

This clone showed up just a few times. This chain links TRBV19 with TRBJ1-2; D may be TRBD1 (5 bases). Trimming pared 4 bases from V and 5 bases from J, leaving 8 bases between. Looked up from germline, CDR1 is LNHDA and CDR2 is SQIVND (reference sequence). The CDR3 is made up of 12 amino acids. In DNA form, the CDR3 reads TGTGCCAGTAGTACCACAGGATATGGCTACACCTTC. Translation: CASSTTGYGYTF.

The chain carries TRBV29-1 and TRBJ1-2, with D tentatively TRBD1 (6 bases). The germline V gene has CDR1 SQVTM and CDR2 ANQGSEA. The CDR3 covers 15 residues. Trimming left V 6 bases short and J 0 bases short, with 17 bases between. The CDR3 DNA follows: TGCAGCGTCGCAATTACAGGGAAAGCTAACTATGGCTACACCTTC. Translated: CSVAITGKANYGYTF.

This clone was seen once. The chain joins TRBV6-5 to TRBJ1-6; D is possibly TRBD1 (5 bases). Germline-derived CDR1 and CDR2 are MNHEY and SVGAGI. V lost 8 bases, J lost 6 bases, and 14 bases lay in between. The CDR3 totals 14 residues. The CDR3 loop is CASQRNRINSPLHF. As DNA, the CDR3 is TGTGCCAGCCAAAGAAACAGGATTAATTCACCCCTCCACTTT.

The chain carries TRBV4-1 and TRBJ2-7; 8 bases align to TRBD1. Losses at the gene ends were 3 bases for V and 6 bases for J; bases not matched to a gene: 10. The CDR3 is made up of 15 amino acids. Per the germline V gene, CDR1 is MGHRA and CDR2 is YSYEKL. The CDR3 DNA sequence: TGCGCCAGCAGCCAGTCGACAGGGGCTTCCCTCGAGCAGTACTTC. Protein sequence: CASSQSTGASLEQYF.

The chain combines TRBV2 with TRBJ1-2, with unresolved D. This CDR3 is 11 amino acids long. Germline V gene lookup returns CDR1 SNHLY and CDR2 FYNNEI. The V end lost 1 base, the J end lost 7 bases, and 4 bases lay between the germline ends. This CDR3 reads CASSEDGGYTF. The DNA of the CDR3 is TGTGCCAGCAGTGAAGACGGTGGCTACACCTTC.

The CDR3 DNA reads TGTGCCAGCAGCTTAACCCCGGGGGGGCCTAATGAGCAGTTCTTC. Translating gives CASSLTPGGPNEQFF. This rearrangement joins TRBV11-3 to TRBJ2-1, with 8 bases lining up with TRBD2. Germline V lookup: CDR1 SGHNT, CDR2 YENEEA. V was pared by 2 bases and J by 7 bases, with 7 bases of the junction left unmatched. CDR3 length: 15 residues.

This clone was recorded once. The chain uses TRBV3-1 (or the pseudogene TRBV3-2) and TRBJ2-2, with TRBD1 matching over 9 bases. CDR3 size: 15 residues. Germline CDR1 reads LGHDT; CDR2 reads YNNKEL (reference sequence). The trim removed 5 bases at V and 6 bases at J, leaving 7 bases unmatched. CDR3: CASSGRTGVAGELFF. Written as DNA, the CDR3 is TGTGCCAGCAGCGGACGGACAGGGGTTGCCGGGGAGCTGTTTTTT.

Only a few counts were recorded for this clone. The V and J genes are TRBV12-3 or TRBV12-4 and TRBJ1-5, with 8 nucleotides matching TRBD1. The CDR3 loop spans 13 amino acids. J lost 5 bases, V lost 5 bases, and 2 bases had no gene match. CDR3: CASSPGGDQPQHF. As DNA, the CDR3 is TGTGCCAGCAGTCCAGGGGGCGATCAGCCCCAGCATTTT.

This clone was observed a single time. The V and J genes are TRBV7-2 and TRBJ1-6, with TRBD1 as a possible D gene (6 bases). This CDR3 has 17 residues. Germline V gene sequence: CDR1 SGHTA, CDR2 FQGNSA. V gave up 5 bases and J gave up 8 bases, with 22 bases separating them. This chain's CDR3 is CASSPRGAQGGYSPLHF. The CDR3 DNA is TGTGCCAGCAGCCCCCGCGGAGCACAGGGCGGGTATTCACCCCTCCACTTT.

CDR3 nucleotides: TGTGCCAGCAGCCTTCGGGCGGGGGGCTCCCACTGGACAGATACGCAGTATTTT. It specifies CASSLRAGGSHWTDTQYF. The gene calls are TRBV9 and TRBJ2-3; 8 bases agree with TRBD2. CDR1 and CDR2 (germline): SGDLS, YYNGEE. After removal of 4 bases from V and 3 bases from J, the junction contained 16 bases not matched to a gene. CDR3 length equals 18 residues.

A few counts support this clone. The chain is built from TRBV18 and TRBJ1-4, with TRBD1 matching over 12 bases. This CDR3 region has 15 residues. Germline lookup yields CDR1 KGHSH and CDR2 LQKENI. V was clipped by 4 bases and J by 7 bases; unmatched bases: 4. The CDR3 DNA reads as TGTGCCAGCTCACTCGGGACAGGGGGCAGTGAAAAACTGTTTTTT. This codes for CASSLGTGGSEKLFF.

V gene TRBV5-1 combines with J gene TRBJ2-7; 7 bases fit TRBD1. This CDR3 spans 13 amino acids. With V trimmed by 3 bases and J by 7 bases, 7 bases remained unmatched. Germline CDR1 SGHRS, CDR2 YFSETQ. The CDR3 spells CASSSRQGREQYF. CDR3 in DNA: TGCGCCAGCAGCTCCCGACAGGGTAGGGAGCAGTACTTC.

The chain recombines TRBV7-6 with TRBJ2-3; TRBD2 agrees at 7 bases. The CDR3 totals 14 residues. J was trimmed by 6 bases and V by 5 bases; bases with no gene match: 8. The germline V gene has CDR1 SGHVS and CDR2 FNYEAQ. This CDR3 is CASSPSGGQDTQYF. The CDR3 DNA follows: TGTGCCAGCAGCCCTTCGGGAGGCCAGGATACGCAGTATTTT.

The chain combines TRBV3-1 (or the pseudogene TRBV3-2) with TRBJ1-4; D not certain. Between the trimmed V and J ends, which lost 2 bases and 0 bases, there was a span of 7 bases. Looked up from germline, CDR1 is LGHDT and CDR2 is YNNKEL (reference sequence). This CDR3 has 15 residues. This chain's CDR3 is CASSQRLATNEKLFF. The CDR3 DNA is TGTGCCAGCAGCCAAAGACTTGCAACTAATGAAAAACTGTTTTTT.